This T cell receptor (beta chain) was retrieved from a study of cytomegalovirus exposure and HLA in healthy donors. Study-level background: Findings of an earlier analysis included 110 million or so unique TCR beta sequences from around 180 million T cells. Whole-study results and caveats: Immune exposure information comprised only CMV serostatus. Investigators reported 164 TCR beta chains as tied to cytomegalovirus.

About this clone itself: Its target is unknown.

PCR involved 60 Vbeta and 13 Jbeta primers. TCRdb's table, derived via immunoSEQ multiplex PCR, lists solely in-frame clones and lacks some. Among some 130,000 clones, roughly 79% were seen once, and the ten largest hold approximately 1.5%. The study sampled nominally healthy donors, though unrecorded immune exposures were likely. V lost 1 base to trimming and J lost 4 bases, with 16 bases between them. The CDR3 covers 16 residues. Germline assignment: CDR1 SGHAT and CDR2 FQDESV (reference sequence). This chain connects TRBV11-1 to TRBJ1-1, with unresolved D. The TCR was taken from a woman between 40 and 55 years old in good health and CMV-seronegative. The sequenced sample consisted of PBMCs. This chain's CDR3 is CASSLENTPRITEAFF. CDR3 nucleotide sequence: TGTGCCAGCAGCTTAGAGAACACCCCCCGAATCACTGAAGCTTTCTTT.